What follows are 12 T cell receptor beta chains derived from one specimen sequenced in a study of shared clonotypes between healthy human individuals. Using immunoSEQ multiplex PCR, the repertoire was profiled, and TCRdb retains in-frame clones only, with some absent. Of about 610,000 clones detected, approximately 96% appear once; the ten largest clones hold roughly 0.1%. Positive CCR7 selection of CD45RO-negative cells yielded the naive CD8 cells, and terminally differentiated effector memory CD45RA+ cells were excluded. The material sequenced was naive CD8+ T cells sorted from blood. The receptors stem from a woman in her 30s in good health.

The chain joins TRBV28 to TRBJ2-1; 12 nucleotides agree with TRBD2. CDR1 MDHEN and CDR2 SYDVKM come from the germline V gene. V was clipped by 6 bases and J by 0 bases; unmatched bases: 15. This CDR3 region has 20 residues. In DNA, the CDR3 is TGTGCCAGCAGCCCGGGGGGGCGGCTAGCGGGAGGGAGCTCCTACAATGAGCAGTTCTTC. Encoded protein: CASSPGGRLAGGSSYNEQFF.

This chain joins TRBV29-1 and TRBJ2-5, with TRBD2 matching 7 bases. The end of the DNA fits TRBJ2-7 better, so the J call may be wrong. The CDR3 runs 14 residues. In germline, CDR1 is SQVTM, CDR2 ANQGSEA. CDR3 sequence reads: CSVILAPSGYEQYF. CDR3 nucleotide sequence: TGCAGCGTTATCCTCGCTCCTAGCGGATACGAGCAGTACTTC.

The V call is TRBV6-4, the J call TRBJ2-7; unclear D gene. Between the trimmed V and J ends, which lost 3 bases and 4 bases, there was a span of 7 bases. Germline V gene lookup returns CDR1 MRHNA and CDR2 SNTAGT. This CDR3 spans 12 amino acids. This CDR3 reads CASSELLYEQYF. The CDR3 DNA is TGTGCCAGCAGTGAGCTCCTATACGAGCAGTACTTC.

This clone was recorded once. The rearrangement links TRBV27 to TRBJ1-2; D may be TRBD1 (5 bases). This CDR3 comprises 13 residues. The germline V and J ends were trimmed by 0 bases and 7 bases, with 9 bases remaining between them. CDR1 is MNHEY and CDR2 is SMNVEV in the germline V gene (reference sequence). CDR3 sequence reads: CASSLSAGIGYTF. CDR3 nucleotides: TGTGCCAGCAGTTTATCGGCAGGGATTGGCTACACCTTC.

A remark on this clone: This sample includes further DNA sequences coding for the same CDR3. This chain uses TRBV27 with TRBJ2-7; D remains unclear. This CDR3 comprises 13 residues. Per germline, CDR1 MNHEY and CDR2 SMNVEV (reference sequence). The ends were cut back, 0 bases at V and 4 bases at J, with 7 bases in the middle. The CDR3 protein is CASSLSRLYEQYF. CDR3 DNA sequence: TGTGCCAGCAGTTTATCCAGGTTGTACGAGCAGTACTTC.

The chain links TRBV4-1 to TRBJ2-5, with TRBD2 as a possible D gene (6 bases). The CDR3 length is 15 residues. The V and J ends lost 3 bases and 5 bases respectively, with 16 bases between them. CDR1 and CDR2 from the germline V gene are MGHRA and YSYEKL. The CDR3 sequence: CASSHLEGVAETQYF. CDR3 in DNA: TGCGCCAGCAGCCACTTGGAGGGCGTTGCGGAGACCCAGTACTTC.

The V gene is TRBV9, the J gene TRBJ2-1, with 12 bases fitting TRBD2. V gave up 2 bases and J gave up 10 bases; unmatched junction bases: 10. Germline values: CDR1 SGDLS, CDR2 YYNGEE. The CDR3 length is 16 residues. CDR3 nucleotides: TGTGCCAGCAGCGTGGGCGGGGGACTAGCGGGTATCGAGCAGTTCTTC. It is translated as CASSVGGGLAGIEQFF.

The chain uses TRBV7-9 and TRBJ2-2, with a tentative D call TRBD2 (5 bases). Germline V lookup: CDR1 SEHNR, CDR2 FQNEAQ (reference sequence). CDR3 size: 15 residues. Trimming left V 5 bases short and J 1 base short, with 11 bases between. Here the CDR3 reads CASSAGLENTGELFF. CDR3 in DNA: TGTGCCAGCAGCGCAGGACTTGAGAACACCGGGGAGCTGTTTTTT.

The chain employs TRBV7-9 and TRBJ2-1, with a weak D call TRBD2 (6 bases). Germline V lookup: CDR1 SEHNR, CDR2 FQNEAQ (reference sequence). V gave up 7 bases and J gave up 8 bases, with 18 bases separating them. This CDR3 spans 14 amino acids. CDR3 nucleotides: TGTGCCAGCACCCCCGGGGGATTTTACGATGAGCAGTTCTTC. Amino acid sequence: CASTPGGFYDEQFF.

This chain connects TRBV5-4 to TRBJ2-2; 7 nucleotides agree with TRBD2. V was pared by 5 bases and J by 6 bases, with 1 base of the junction left unmatched. The CDR3 length is 12 residues. Germline V gives CDR1 SGHNT, CDR2 YYREEE (reference sequence). The DNA of the CDR3 is TGTGCCAGCAGTCGGGGGGCCGGGGAGCTGTTTTTT. It translates to CASSRGAGELFF.

With regard to this clone: One junction end does not reproduce the germline sequence, and a read error may be involved. The chain recombines TRBV9 with TRBJ2-1; D is unclear. CDR1 is SGDLS and CDR2 is YYNGEE in the germline V gene. This CDR3 region has 15 residues. For the CDR3, the DNA is TGTGCCAGCAGCGTAGTGGATAGCCCCAACAATGAGCGGTTCTTC. Translation: CASSVVDSPNNERFF.

To note about this clone: No conserved phenylalanine or tryptophan ends this CDR3, so it is likely a read error. The chain uses TRBV4-1 and TRBJ1-1; D is unclear. Trimming pared 1 base from V and 2 bases from J, leaving 8 bases between. Germline lookup yields CDR1 MGHRA and CDR2 YSYEKL. The CDR3 length is 14 residues. CDR3 nucleotides: TGCGCCAGCAGCCAAGCTGAGTATAACACTGAAGCTTTCCTT. The encoded protein is CASSQAEYNTEAFL.